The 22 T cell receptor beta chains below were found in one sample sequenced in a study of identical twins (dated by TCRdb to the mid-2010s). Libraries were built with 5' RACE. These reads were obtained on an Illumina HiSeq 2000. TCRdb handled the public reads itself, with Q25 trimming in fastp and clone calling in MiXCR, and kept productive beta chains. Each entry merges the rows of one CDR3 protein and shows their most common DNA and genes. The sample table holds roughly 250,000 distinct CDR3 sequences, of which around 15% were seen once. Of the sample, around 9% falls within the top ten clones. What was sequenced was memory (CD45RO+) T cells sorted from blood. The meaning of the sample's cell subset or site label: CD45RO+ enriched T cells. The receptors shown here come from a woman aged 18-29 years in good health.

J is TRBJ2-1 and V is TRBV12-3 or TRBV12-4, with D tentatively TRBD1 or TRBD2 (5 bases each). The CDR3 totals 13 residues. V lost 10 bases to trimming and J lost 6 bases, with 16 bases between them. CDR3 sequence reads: CATRATSSNEQFF. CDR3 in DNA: TGTGCCACCAGGGCTACTAGTTCCAATGAGCAGTTCTTC.

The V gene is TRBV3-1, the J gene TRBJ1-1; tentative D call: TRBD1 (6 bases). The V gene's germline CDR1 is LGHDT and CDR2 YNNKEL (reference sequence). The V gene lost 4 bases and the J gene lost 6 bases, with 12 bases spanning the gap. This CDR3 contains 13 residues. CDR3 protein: CASSRRGAPEAFF. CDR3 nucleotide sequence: TGTGCCAGCAGCCGCAGGGGAGCCCCTGAAGCTTTCTTT.

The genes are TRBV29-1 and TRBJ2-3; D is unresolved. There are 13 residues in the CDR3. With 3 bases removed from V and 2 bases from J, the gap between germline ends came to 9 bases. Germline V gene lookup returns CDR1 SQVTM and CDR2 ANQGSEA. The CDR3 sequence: CSVEVQNTDTQYF. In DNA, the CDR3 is TGCAGCGTTGAGGTTCAGAACACAGATACGCAGTATTTT.

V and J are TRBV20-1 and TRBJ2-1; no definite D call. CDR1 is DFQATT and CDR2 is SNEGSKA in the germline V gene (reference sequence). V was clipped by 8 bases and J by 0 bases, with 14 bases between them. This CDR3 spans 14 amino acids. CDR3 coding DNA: TGCAGTCCGGACCCCATGGGCTCCTACAATGAGCAGTTCTTC. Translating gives CSPDPMGSYNEQFF.

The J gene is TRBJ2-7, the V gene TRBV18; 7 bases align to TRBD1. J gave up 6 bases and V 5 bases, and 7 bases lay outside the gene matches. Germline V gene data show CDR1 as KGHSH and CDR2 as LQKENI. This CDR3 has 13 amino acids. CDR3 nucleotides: TGTGCCAGCTCATCGGACAGGATAAGCGAGCAGTACTTC. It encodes CASSSDRISEQYF.

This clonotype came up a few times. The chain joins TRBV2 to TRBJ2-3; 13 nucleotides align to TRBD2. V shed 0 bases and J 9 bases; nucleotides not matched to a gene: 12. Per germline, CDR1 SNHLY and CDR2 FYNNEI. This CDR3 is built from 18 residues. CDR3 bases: TGTGCCAGCAGTGAAGCGCTTCGACTAGCGGGAGGTCTGAGCACGCAGTATTTT. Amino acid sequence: CASSEALRLAGGLSTQYF.

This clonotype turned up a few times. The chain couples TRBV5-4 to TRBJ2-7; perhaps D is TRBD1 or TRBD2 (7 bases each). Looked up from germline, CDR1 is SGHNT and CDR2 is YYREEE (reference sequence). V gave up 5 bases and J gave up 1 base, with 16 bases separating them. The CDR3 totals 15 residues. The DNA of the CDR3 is TGTGCCAGCAGACCCGGGGAGGGGGCTTCCTACGAGCAGTACTTC. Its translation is CASRPGEGASYEQYF.

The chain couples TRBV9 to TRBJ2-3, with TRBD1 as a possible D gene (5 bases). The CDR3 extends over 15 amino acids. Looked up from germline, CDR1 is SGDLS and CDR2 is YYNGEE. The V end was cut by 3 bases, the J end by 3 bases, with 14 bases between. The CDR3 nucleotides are TGTGCCAGCAGCGAGGGGCCTTTTTCGACAGATACGCAGTATTTT. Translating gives CASSEGPFSTDTQYF.

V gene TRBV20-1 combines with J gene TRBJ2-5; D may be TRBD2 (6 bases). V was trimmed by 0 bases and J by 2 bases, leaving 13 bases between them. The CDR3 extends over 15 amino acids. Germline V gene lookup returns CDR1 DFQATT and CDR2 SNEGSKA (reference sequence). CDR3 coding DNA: TGCAGTGCTAGAGATCGCCGGGCGGGGCAAGAGACCCAGTACTTC. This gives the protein CSARDRRAGQETQYF.

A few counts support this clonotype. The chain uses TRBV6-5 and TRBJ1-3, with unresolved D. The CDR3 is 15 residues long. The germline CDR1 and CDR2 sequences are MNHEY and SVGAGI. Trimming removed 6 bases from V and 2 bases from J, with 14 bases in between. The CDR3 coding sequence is TGTGCCAGCAGAACCCCGGGAACAGCTGGAAACACCATATATTTT. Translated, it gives CASRTPGTAGNTIYF.

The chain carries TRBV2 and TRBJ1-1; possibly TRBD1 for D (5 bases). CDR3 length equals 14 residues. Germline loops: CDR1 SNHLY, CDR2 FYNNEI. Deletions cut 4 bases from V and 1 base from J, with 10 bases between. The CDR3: CASSVRGWNTEAFF. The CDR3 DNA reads TGTGCCAGCAGTGTTAGGGGATGGAACACTGAAGCTTTCTTT.

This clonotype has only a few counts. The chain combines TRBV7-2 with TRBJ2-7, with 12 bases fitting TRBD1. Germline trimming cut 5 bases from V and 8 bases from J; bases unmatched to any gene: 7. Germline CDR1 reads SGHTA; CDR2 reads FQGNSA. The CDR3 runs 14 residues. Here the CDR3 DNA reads TGTGCCAGCAGCCAGGGACAGGGGGCGCATAAGCAGTACTTC. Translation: CASSQGQGAHKQYF.

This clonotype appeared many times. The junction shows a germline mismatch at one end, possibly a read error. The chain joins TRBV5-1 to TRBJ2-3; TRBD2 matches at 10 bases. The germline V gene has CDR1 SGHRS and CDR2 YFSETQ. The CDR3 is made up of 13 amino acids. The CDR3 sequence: CASSLAGGDTQYF. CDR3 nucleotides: TGTGCCAGCAGTTTAGCGGGGGGAGATACGCAGTATTTT.

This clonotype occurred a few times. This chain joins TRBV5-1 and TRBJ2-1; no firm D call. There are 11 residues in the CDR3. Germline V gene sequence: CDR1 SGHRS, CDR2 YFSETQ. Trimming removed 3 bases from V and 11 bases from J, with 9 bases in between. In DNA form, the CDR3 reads TGCGCCAGCAGCTCAGATCGTAAGCAGTTCTTC. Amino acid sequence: CASSSDRKQFF.

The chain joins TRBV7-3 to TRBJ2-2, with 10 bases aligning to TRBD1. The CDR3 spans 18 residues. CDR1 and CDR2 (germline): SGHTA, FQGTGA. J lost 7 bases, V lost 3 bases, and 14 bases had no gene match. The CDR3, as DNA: TGTGCCAGCAGCTTCAACACAGCCGGGACAGGGGATCACGGGGAGCTGTTTTTT. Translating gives CASSFNTAGTGDHGELFF.

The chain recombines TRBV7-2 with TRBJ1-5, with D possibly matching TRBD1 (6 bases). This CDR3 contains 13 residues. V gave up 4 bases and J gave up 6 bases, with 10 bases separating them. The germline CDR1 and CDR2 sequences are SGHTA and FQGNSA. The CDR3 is CASSSQGLQPQHF. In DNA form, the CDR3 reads TGTGCCAGCAGCTCACAGGGCCTTCAGCCCCAGCATTTT.

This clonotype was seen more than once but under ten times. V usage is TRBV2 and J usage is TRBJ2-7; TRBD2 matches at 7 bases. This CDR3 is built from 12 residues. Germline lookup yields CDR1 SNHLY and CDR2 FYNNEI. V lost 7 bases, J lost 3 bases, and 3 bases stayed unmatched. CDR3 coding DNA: TGTGCCAGCAATGTAGCGGGCTACGAGCAGTACTTC. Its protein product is CASNVAGYEQYF.

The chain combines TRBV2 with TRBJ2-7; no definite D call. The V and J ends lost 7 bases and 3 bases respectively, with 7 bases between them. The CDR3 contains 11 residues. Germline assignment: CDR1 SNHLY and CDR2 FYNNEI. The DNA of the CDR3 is TGTGCCAGCATTAGAAGCTACGAGCAGTACTTC. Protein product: CASIRSYEQYF.

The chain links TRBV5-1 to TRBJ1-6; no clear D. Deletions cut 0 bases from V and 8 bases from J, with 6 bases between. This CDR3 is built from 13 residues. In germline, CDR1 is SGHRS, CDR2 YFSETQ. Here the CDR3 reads CASSLVEDSPLHF. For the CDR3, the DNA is TGCGCCAGCAGCTTGGTCGAAGATTCACCCCTCCACTTT.

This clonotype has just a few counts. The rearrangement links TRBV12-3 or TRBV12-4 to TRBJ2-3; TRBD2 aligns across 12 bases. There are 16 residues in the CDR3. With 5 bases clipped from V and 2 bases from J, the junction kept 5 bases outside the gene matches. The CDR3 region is CASSPGLAGFTDTQYF. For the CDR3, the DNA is TGTGCCAGCAGTCCAGGACTAGCGGGATTCACAGATACGCAGTATTTT.

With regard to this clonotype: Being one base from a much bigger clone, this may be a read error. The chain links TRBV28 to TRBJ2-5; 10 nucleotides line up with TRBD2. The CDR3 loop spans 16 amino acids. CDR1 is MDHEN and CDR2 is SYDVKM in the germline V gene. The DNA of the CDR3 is TGTGCCAGCAGTTTGGTTGGACTAGCGGAAATAGAGGCCCAGTACTTC. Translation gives CASSLVGLAEIEAQYF.

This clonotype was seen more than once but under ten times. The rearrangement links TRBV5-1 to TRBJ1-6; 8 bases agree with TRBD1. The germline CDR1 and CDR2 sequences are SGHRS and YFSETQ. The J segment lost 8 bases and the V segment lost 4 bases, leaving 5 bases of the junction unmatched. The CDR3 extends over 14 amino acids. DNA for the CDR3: TGCGCCAGCAGCCCGGACAGGGAGTATTCACCCCTCCACTTT. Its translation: CASSPDREYSPLHF.